This T cell receptor beta chain was profiled in a study of blood T cell repertoires in COVID-19. Study overall: The United States, Italy and Spain supplied acute and convalescent COVID-19 samples.

Germline V lookup: CDR1 SGHRS, CDR2 YFSETQ. The V segment lost 9 bases and the J segment 0 bases; nucleotides outside the gene matches: 15. The CDR3 has 18 amino acids. In the original analysis: Reference gene primer amplification yielded estimated nucleated cell counts. Some clones are missing from TCRdb's copy, which holds only in-frame ones; the method was immunoSEQ multiplex PCR. V, J and clone size reflect that table, while D and trimming were determined from the DNA. The sample records 340,000 or so clones, about nine tenths being singletons. Sequences were obtained from peripheral blood. This clonotype was obtained from a man aged 45 to 65 with active or convalescent COVID-19. The V and J genes are TRBV5-1 and TRBJ2-2, with TRBD1 matching 9 bases. DNA of the CDR3: TGCGCCACCCGTCCCGGGACAGGGTTTGGCGCGAACACCGGGGAGCTGTTTTTT. Translating gives CATRPGTGFGANTGELFF.